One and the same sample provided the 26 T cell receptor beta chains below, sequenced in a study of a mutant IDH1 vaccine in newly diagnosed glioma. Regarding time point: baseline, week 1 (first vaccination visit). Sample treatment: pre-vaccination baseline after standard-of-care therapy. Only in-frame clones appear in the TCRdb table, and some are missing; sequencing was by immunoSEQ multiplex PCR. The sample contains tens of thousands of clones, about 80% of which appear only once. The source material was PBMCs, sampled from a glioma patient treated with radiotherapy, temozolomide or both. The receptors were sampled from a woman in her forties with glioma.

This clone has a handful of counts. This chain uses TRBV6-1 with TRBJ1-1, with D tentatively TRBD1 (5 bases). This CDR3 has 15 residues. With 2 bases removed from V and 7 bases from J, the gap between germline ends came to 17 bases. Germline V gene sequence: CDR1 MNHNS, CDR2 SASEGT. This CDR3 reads CASSEWMDILDEAFF. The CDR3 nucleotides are TGTGCCAGCAGTGAATGGATGGACATTTTAGATGAAGCTTTCTTT.

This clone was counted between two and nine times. The CDR3 here is CASSRQGSQPQHF. Written as DNA, the CDR3 is TGTGCCAGCAGCCGACAGGGAAGTCAGCCCCAGCATTTT. The V call is TRBV7-2, the J call TRBJ1-5; 7 nucleotides line up with TRBD1. This CDR3 is built from 13 residues. The V segment lost 5 bases and the J segment 6 bases; nucleotides outside the gene matches: 4. Germline V gene data show CDR1 as SGHTA and CDR2 as FQGNSA.

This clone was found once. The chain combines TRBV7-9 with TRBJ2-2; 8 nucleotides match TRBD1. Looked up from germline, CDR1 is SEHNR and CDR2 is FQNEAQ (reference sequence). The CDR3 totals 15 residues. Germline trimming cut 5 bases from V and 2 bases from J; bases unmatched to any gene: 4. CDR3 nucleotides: TGTGCCAGCAGCCGGGGACAGGTCAACACCGGGGAGCTGTTTTTT. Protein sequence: CASSRGQVNTGELFF.

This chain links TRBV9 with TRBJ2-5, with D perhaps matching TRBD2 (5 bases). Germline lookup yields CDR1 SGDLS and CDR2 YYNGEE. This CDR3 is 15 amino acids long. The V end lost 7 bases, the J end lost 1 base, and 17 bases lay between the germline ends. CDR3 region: CASSTLGGLQETQYF. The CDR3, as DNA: TGTGCCAGCTCAACATTGGGCGGACTCCAAGAGACCCAGTACTTC.

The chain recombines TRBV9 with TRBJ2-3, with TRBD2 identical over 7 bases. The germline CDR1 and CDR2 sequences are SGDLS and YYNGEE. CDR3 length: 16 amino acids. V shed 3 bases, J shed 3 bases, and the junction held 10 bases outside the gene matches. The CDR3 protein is CASSAGGRVRTDTQYF. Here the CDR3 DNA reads TGTGCCAGCAGCGCCGGGGGGAGGGTAAGGACAGATACGCAGTATTTT.

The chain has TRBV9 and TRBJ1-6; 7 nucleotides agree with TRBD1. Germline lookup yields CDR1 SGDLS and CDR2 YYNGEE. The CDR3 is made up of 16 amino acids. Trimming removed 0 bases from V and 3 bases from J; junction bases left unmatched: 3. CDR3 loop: CASSVGPGGYNSPLHF. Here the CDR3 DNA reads TGTGCCAGCAGCGTAGGGCCAGGGGGCTATAATTCACCCCTCCACTTT.

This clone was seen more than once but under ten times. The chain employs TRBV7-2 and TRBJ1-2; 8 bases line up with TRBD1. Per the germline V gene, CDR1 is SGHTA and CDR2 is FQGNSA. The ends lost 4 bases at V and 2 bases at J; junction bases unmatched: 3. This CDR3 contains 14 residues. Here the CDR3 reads CASSYRTGNYGYTF. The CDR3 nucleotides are TGTGCCAGCAGCTACCGGACAGGGAACTATGGCTACACCTTC.

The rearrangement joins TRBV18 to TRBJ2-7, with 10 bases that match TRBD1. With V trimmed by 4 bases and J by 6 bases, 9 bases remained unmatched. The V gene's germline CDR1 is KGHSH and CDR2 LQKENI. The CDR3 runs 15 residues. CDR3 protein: CASSQQRGQGLEQYF. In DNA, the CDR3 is TGTGCCAGCTCACAACAGAGGGGACAGGGGCTCGAGCAGTACTTC.

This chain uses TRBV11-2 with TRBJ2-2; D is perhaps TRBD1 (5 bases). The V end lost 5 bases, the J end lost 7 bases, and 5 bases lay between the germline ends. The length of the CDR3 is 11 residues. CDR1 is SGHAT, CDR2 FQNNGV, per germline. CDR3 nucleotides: TGTGCCAGCAGCCAGGGCGGGGAGCTGTTTTTT. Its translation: CASSQGGELFF.

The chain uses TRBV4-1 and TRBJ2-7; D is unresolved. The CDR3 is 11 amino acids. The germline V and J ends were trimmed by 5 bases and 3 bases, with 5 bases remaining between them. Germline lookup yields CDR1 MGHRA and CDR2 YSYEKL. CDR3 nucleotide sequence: TGCGCCAGCAGCGAGAACTACGAGCAGTACTTC. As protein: CASSENYEQYF.

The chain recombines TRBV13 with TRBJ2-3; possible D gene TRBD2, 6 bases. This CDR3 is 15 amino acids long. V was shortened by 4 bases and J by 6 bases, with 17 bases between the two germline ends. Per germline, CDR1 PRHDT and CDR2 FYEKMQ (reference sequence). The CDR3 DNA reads TGTGCCAGCAGCTCAACCGGGACTGCCAGGGATACGCAGTATTTT. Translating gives CASSSTGTARDTQYF.

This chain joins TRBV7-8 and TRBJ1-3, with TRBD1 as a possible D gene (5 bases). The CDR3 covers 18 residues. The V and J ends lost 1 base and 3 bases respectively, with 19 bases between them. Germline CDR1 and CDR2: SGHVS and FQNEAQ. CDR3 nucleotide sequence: TGTGCCAGCAGCTTAGATAGTTTGGTCCAGGGATATGGAAACACCATATATTTT. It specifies CASSLDSLVQGYGNTIYF.

The CDR3 loop is CASWGPGGTEAFF. In nucleotides, the CDR3 is TGTGCCAGCTGGGGACCGGGCGGGACTGAAGCTTTCTTT. The chain joins TRBV6-6 to TRBJ1-1; perhaps TRBD1 as D (5 bases). This CDR3 comprises 13 residues. V lost 8 bases and J lost 5, with 15 bases in between. Per the germline V gene, CDR1 is MNHNY and CDR2 is SVGAGI (reference sequence).

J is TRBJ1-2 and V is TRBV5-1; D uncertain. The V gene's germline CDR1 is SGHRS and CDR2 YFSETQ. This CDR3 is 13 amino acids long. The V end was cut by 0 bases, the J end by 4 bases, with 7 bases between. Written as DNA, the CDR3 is TGCGCCAGCAGCTTGGGTCTGTCCTATGGCTACACCTTC. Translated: CASSLGLSYGYTF.

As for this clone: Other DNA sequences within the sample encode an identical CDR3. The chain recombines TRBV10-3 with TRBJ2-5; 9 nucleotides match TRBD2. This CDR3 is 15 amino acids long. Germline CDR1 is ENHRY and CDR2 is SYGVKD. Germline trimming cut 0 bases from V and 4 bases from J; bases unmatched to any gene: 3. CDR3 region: CAISESAGGRETQYF. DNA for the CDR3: TGTGCCATCAGTGAGTCTGCGGGGGGGCGAGAGACCCAGTACTTC.

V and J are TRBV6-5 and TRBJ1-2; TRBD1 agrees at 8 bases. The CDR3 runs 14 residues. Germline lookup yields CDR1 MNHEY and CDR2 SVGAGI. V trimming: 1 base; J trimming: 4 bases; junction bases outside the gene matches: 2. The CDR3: CASSYFDRGYGYTF. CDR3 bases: TGTGCCAGCAGTTACTTCGACAGGGGCTATGGCTACACCTTC.

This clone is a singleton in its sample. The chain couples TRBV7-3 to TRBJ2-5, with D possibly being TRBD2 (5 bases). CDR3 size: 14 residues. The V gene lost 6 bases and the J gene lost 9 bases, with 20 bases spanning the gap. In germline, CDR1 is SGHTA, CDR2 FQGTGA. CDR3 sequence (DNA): TGTGCCAGCAGTCTGAGCGGACCACTCATGGCCCAGTACTTC. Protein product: CASSLSGPLMAQYF. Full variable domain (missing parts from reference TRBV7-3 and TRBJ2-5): GAGVSQTPSNKVTEKGKYVELRCDPISGHTALYWYRQSLGQGPEFLIYFQGTGAADDSGLPNDRFFAVRPEGSVSTLKIQRTERGDSAVYLCASSLSGPLMAQYFGPGTRLLVL.

CDR3 nucleotides: TGTGCCAGCAGCTTAGGAGTGACAGGGATCGAGACCCAGTACTTC. Its protein is CASSLGVTGIETQYF. The chain has TRBV7-2 and TRBJ2-5, with 7 positions matching TRBD1. V dropped 1 base and J dropped 5; count of bases not matched to a gene: 7. CDR3 size: 15 residues. Germline assignment: CDR1 SGHTA and CDR2 FQGNSA.

CDR3 bases: TGTGCGGGCTTGGGAGGGGGAGGTTCTGGGGCCAACGTCCTGACTTTC. Its translation is CAGLGGGGSGANVLTF. The V gene is TRBV7-8, the J gene TRBJ2-6; D is possibly TRBD2 (7 bases). The CDR3 loop spans 16 amino acids. Germline lookup yields CDR1 SGHVS and CDR2 FQNEAQ.

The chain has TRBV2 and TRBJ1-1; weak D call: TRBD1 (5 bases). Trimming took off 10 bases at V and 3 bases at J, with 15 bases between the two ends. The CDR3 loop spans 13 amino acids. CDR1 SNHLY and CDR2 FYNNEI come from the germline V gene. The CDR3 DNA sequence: TGTGCCACCCGAGGAGAGGGGTACACTGAAGCTTTCTTT. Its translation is CATRGEGYTEAFF.

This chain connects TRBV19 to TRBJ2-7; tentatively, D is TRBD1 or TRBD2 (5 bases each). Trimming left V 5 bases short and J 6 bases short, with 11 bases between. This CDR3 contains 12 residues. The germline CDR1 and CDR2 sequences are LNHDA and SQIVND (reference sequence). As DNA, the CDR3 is TGTGCCAGTAGTTGGCAGGGAGCCGAGCAGTACTTC. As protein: CASSWQGAEQYF.

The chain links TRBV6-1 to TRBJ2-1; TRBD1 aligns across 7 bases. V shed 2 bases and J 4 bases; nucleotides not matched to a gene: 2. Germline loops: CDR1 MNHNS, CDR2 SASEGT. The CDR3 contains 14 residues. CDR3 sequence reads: CASSERDSYNEQFF. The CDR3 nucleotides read TGTGCCAGCAGTGAACGGGACAGTTACAATGAGCAGTTCTTC.

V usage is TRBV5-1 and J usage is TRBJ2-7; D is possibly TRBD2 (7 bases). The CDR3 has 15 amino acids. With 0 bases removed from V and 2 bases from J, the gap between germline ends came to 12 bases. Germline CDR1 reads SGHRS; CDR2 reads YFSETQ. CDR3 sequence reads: CASSLAGAGAYEQYF. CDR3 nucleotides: TGCGCCAGCAGCTTGGCGGGGGCGGGGGCCTACGAGCAGTACTTC.

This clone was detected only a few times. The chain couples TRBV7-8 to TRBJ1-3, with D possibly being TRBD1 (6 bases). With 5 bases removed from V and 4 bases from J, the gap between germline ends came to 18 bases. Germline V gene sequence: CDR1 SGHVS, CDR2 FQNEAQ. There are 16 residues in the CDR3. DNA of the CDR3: TGTGCCAGCAGCCTGTGGACAGCCTCCGCCGGAAACACCATATATTTT. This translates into CASSLWTASAGNTIYF.

The CDR3 nucleotides are TGTGCCAGCGGCCGCACAGATACGCAGTATTTT. This encodes CASGRTDTQYF. The chain couples TRBV5-6 to TRBJ2-3; the D is unclear. The V and J ends lost 7 bases and 1 base respectively, with 4 bases between them. The CDR3 runs to 11 residues. CDR1 is SGHDT, CDR2 YYEEEE, per germline.

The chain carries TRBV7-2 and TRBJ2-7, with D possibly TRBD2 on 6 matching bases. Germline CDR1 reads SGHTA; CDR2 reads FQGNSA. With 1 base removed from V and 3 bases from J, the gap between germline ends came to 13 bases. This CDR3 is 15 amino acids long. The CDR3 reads CASSLDPAGGYEQYF. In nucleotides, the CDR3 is TGTGCCAGCAGCTTAGATCCAGCGGGTGGCTACGAGCAGTACTTC. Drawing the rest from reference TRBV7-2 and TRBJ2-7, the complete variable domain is GAGVSQSPSNKVTEKGKDVELRCDPISGHTALYWYRQSLGQGLEFLIYFQGNSAPDKSGLPSDRFSAERTGGSVSTLTIQRTQQEDSAVYLCASSLDPAGGYEQYFGPGTRLTVT.